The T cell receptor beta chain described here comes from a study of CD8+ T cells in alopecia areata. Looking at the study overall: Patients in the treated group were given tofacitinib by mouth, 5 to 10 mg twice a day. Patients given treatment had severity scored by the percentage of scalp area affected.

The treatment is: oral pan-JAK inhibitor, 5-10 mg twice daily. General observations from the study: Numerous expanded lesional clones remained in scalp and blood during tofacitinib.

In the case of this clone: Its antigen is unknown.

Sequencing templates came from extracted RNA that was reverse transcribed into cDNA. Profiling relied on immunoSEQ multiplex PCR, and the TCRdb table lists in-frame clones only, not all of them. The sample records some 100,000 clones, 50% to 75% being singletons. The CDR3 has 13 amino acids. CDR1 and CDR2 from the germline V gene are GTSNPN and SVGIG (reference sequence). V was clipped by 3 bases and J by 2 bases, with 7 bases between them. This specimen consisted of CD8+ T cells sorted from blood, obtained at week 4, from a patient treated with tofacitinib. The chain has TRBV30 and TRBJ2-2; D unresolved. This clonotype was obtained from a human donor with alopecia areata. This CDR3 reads CAWRRPNTGELFF. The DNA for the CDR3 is TGTGCCTGGAGGAGGCCTAACACCGGGGAGCTGTTTTTT.